This TCR beta chain was sequenced in a study of neurological immune-mediated disorders. Study-wide findings and caveats: Multiple sclerosis, the disease with the least TCR clonal expansion, fell below healthy controls, whereas HTLV-1-associated myelopathy showed the most.

Every sequencing run drew on 15-18 subjects and yielded over 170 million TCR-beta sequences. MiXCR, applied by TCRdb to the 5' RACE reads, yields one record per CDR3 protein. In the table there are roughly 80,000 distinct CDR3 sequences, approximately 17% of which are singletons. Turning to this clonotype: Its target is unknown.

The CDR3 spans 13 residues. The V and J ends lost 2 bases and 6 bases respectively, with 10 bases between them. Germline CDR1 reads SNHLY; CDR2 reads FYNNEI. This chain joins TRBV2 and TRBJ1-2; a weak D match, TRBD1 (5 bases). The receptor comes from a woman between 40 and 55 years old in good health. Source material: PBMCs. The CDR3 loop reads CASSESRGNGYTF. The DNA of the CDR3 is TGTGCCAGCAGTGAAAGTAGGGGAAATGGCTACACCTTC.